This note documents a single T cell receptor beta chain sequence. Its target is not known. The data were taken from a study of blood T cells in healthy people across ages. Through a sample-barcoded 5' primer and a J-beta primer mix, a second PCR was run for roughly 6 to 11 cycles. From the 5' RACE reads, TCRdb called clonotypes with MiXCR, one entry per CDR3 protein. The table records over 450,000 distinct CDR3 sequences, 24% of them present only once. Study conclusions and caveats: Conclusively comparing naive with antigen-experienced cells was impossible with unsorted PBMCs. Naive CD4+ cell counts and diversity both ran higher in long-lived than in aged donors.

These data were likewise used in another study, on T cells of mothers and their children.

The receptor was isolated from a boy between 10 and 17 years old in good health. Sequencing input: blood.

CDR3 region: CASSHLQLAESAGPGELFF. As DNA, the CDR3 is TGCGCCAGCAGCCATCTTCAACTAGCGGAATCGGCCGGCCCCGGGGAGCTGTTTTTT. This chain connects TRBV4-1 to TRBJ2-2; 8 nucleotides match TRBD2. This CDR3 contains 19 residues. Germline trimming cut 3 bases from V and 6 bases from J; bases unmatched to any gene: 18. Per the germline V gene, CDR1 is MGHRA and CDR2 is YSYEKL.